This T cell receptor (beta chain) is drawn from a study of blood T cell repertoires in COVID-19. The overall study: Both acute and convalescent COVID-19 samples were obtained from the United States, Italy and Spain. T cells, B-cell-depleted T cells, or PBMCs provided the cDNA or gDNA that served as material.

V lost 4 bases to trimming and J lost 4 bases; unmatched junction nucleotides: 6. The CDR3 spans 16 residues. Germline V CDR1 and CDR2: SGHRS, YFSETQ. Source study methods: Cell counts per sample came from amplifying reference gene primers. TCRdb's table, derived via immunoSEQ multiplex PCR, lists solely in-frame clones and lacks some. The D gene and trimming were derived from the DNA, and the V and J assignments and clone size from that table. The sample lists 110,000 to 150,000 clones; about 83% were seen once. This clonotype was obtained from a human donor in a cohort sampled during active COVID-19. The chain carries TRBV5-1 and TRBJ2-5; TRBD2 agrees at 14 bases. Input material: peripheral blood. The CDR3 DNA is TGCGCCAGCAGCCGTTCTGGGACTAGCGGGGGAGAGACCCAGTACTTC. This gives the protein CASSRSGTSGGETQYF.